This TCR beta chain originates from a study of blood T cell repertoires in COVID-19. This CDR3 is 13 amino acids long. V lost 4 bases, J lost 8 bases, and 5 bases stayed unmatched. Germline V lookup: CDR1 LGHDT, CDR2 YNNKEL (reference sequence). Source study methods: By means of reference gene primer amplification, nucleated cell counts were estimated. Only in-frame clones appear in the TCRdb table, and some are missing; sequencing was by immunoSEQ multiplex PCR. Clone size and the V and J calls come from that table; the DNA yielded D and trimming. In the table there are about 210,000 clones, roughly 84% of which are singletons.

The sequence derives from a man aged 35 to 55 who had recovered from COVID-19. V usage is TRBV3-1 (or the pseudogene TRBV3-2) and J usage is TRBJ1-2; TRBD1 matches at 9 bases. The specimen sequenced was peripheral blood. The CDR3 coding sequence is TGTGCCAGCAGCCTTAGGACAGGGGTCGGCTACACCTTC. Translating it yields CASSLRTGVGYTF.